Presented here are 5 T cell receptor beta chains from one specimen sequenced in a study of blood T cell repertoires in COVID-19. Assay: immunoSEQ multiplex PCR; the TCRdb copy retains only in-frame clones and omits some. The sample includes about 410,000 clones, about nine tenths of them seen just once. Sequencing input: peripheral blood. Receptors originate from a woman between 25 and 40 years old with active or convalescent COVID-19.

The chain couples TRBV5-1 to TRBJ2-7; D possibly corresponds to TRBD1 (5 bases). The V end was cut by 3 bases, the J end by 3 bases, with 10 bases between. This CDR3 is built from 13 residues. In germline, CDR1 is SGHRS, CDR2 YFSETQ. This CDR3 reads CASSSDRSYEQYF. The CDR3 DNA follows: TGCGCCAGCAGCTCAGACAGAAGCTACGAGCAGTACTTC.

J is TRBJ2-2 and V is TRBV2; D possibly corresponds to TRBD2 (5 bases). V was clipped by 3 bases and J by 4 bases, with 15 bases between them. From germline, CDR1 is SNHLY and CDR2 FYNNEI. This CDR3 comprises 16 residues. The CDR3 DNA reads TGTGCCAGCAGTGAGGTGGCTACCGCGGGCACCGGGGAGCTGTTTTTT. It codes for CASSEVATAGTGELFF.

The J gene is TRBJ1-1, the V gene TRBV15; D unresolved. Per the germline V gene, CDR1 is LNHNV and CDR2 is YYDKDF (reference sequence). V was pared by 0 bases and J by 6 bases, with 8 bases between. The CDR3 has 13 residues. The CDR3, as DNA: TGTGCCACCAGCAGAGACTGGAGTTCTGAAGCTTTCTTT. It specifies CATSRDWSSEAFF. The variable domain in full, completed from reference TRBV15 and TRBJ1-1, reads DAMVIQNPRYQVTQFGKPVTLSCSQTLNHNVMYWYQQKSSQAPKLLFHYYDKDFNNEADTPDNFQSRRPNTSFCFLDIRSPGLGDTAMYLCATSRDWSSEAFFGQGTRLTVV.

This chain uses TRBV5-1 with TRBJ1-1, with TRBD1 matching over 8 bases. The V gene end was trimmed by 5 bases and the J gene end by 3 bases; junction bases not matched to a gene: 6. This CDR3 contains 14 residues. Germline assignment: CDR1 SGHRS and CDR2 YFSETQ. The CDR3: CASRGGQGDTEAFF. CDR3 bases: TGCGCCAGCAGAGGAGGACAGGGCGACACTGAAGCTTTCTTT. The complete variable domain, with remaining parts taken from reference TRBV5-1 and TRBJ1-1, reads KAGVTQTPRYLIKTRGQQVTLSCSPISGHRSVSWYQQTPGQGLQFLFEYFSETQRNKGNFPGRFSGRQFSNSRSEMNVSTLELGDSALYLCASRGGQGDTEAFFGQGTRLTVV.

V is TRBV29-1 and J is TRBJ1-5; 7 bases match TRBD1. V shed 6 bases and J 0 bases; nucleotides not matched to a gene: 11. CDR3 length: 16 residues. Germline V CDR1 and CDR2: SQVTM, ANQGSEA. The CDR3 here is CSVRRDSYYSNQPQHF. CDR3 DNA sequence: TGCAGCGTAAGAAGGGACAGCTATTATAGCAATCAGCCCCAGCATTTT.